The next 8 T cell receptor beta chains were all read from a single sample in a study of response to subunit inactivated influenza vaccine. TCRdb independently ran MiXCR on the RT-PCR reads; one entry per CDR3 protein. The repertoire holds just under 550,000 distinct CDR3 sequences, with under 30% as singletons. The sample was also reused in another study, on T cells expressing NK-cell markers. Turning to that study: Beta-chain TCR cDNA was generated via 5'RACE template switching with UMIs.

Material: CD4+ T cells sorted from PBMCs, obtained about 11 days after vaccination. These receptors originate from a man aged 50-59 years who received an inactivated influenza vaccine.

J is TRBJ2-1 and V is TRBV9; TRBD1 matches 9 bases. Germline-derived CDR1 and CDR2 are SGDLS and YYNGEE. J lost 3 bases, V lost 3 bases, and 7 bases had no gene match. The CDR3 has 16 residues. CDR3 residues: CASSERDRVYYNEQFF. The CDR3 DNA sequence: TGTGCCAGCAGCGAACGGGACAGGGTATACTACAATGAGCAGTTCTTC.

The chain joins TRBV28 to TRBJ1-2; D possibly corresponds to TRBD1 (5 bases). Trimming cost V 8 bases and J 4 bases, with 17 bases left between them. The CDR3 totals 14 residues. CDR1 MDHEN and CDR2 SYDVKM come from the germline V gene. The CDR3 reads CASGAGRGVYGYTF. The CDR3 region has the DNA TGTGCCAGCGGTGCAGGGCGAGGGGTCTATGGCTACACCTTC.

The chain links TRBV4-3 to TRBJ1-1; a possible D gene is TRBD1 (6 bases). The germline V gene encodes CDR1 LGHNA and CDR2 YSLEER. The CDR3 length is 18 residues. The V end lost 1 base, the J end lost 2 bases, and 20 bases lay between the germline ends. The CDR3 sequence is CASSQGPPRQALNTEAFF. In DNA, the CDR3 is TGCGCCAGCAGCCAAGGCCCCCCCAGACAGGCACTTAACACTGAAGCTTTCTTT.

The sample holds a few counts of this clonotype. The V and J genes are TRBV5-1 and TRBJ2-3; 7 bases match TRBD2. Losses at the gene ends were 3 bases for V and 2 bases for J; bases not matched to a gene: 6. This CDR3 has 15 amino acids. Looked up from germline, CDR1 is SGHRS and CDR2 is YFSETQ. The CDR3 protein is CASSSGLPNTDTQYF. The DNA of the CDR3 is TGCGCCAGCAGCTCGGGACTACCTAACACAGATACGCAGTATTTT.

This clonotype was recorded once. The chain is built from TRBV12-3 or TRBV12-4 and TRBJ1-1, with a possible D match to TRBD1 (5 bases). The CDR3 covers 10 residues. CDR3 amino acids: CAEGRSEAFF. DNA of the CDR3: TGTGCAGAGGGACGGAGTGAAGCTTTCTTT.

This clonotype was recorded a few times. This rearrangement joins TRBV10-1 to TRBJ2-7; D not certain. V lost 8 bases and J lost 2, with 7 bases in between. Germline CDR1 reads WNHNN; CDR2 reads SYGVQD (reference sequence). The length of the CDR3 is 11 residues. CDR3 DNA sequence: TGCGCCAGCGGGCAAGCCTACGAGCAGTACTTC. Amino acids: CASGQAYEQYF.

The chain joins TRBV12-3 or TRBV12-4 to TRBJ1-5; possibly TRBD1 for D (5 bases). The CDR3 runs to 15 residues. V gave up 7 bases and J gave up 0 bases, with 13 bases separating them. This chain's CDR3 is CASTRDPYSNQPQHF. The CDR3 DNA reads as TGTGCCAGCACCAGGGACCCGTATAGCAATCAGCCCCAGCATTTT.

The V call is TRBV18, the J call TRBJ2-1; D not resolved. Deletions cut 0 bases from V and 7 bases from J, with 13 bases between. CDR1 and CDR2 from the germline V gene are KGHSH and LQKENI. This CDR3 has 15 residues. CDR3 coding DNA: TGTGCCAGCTCACCACCGCCGCACCCAGCTAATGAGCAGTTCTTC. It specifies CASSPPPHPANEQFF.